This record covers a single TCR beta chain. Its antigen remains unidentified. Investigators spread the genomic DNA of each subset evenly over several immunoSEQ plates. The authors' processing: Junction-only sequences without quality scores came from ImmunoSEQ, so filtering differed. Data came from immunoSEQ multiplex PCR; TCRdb stores just in-frame clones and leaves some out. D and trimming were read from the DNA, whereas the V and J calls and clone size are those reported in that table. The sample includes fewer than 1.4 million clones, about 84% of them seen just once. Germline CDR1 reads SGHNT; CDR2 reads YYREEE (reference sequence). CDR3 length equals 14 residues. The germline V and J ends were trimmed by 0 bases and 4 bases, with 9 bases remaining between them. The sample is drawn from a study of shared clonotypes between healthy human individuals. The study's findings and limits: It was the non-shared clonotypes that had lower generation probabilities than clonotypes shared by all four donors.

Sequencing was performed on memory CD4+ T cells from PBMCs. The subset denotes: CD45RA-negative fraction. This receptor was taken from a man younger than 35 in good health. Some clones in this sample may be carry-over from other donors' samples. This chain connects TRBV5-4 to TRBJ2-3; possible D gene TRBD2, 5 bases. CDR3 residues: CASSLGSGSDTQYF. As DNA, the CDR3 is TGTGCCAGCAGCTTGGGTTCGGGGTCAGATACGCAGTATTTT. Supplemented by reference TRBV5-4 and TRBJ2-3, the full variable domain reads ETGVTQSPTHLIKTRGQQVTLRCSSQSGHNTVSWYQQALGQGPQFIFQYYREEENGRGNFPPRFSGLQFPNYSSELNVNALELDDSALYLCASSLGSGSDTQYFGPGTRLTVL.